This TCR beta chain is drawn from a study of blood T cell repertoires in COVID-19. In the study overall: Donors in the United States, Italy and Spain gave samples during acute or convalescent COVID-19. Sources were T cells, B-cell-depleted T cells, or PBMCs; the material itself was cDNA or gDNA.

Cohort 3 recovered donors had two negative PCRs, clearance, or symptom resolution. J lost 0 bases, V lost 4 bases, and 7 bases had no gene match. The CDR3 runs 16 residues. Germline CDR1 reads SEHNR; CDR2 reads FQNEAQ (reference sequence). TCRdb keeps only in-frame clones here, not all; method: immunoSEQ multiplex PCR. The data show 300,000 to 450,000 clones, 88% seen once. This receptor was taken from a woman younger than 35 who had recovered from COVID-19. The chain combines TRBV7-9 with TRBJ2-5, with 8 bases that match TRBD2. The sample taken for sequencing was PBMCs or T cells enriched from blood (not recorded which). CDR3 sequence: CASSSTGGRYQETQYF. The CDR3 DNA reads TGTGCCAGCAGCTCAACGGGGGGGAGGTACCAAGAGACCCAGTACTTC.